These 13 T cell receptor beta chains were sequenced from one sample in a study of T-cell reconstitution after alpha-beta-depleted transplantation in children. Unique molecular identifiers were used to barcode this TCRbeta library. Each CDR3 protein is one row after TCRdb ran MiXCR on the PCR reads. The sample carries a few hundred thousand distinct CDR3 sequences, over 25% recorded once. The sequenced sample was PBMCs, obtained before TCRalphabeta/CD19-depleted stem cell transplant. These receptors came from a boy younger than two with Wiskott-Aldrich syndrome, due to receive a stem cell transplant.

V and J are TRBV20-1 and TRBJ1-2, with TRBD1 identical over 8 bases. V was pared by 4 bases and J by 6 bases, with 7 bases of the junction left unmatched. CDR3 length: 13 residues. Germline assignment: CDR1 DFQATT and CDR2 SNEGSKA (reference sequence). The CDR3 loop is CSAISDRGHGYTF. DNA for the CDR3: TGCAGTGCTATCAGCGACAGGGGCCATGGCTACACCTTC.

Many counts were recorded for this clonotype. The gene calls are TRBV6-2 or TRBV6-3 and TRBJ2-7; 7 bases agree with TRBD2. V dropped 2 bases and J dropped 2; count of bases not matched to a gene: 12. The germline V gene has CDR1 MNHEY and CDR2 SVGEGT. This CDR3 comprises 17 residues. CDR3 residues: CASSYNRERETPYEQYF. The CDR3 DNA is TGTGCCAGCAGTTACAATAGGGAGCGGGAAACCCCCTACGAGCAGTACTTC.

This clonotype showed up just a few times. The chain links TRBV3-1 to TRBJ2-3, with D perhaps assigned TRBD1 or TRBD2 (5 bases each). Trimming cost V 4 bases and J 9 bases, with 11 bases left between them. This CDR3 has 12 residues. Germline CDR1 and CDR2: LGHDT and YNNKEL (reference sequence). This chain's CDR3 is CASSPSWDTQYF. The CDR3 region has the DNA TGTGCCAGCAGCCCGAGTTGGGACACGCAGTATTTT.

V usage is TRBV5-5 and J usage is TRBJ2-2; D is perhaps TRBD1 or TRBD2 (5 bases each). V was clipped by 4 bases and J by 9 bases, with 16 bases between them. Germline values: CDR1 SGHKS, CDR2 YYEKEE (reference sequence). The CDR3 spans 14 residues. CDR3 protein: CASSAGTQGRELFF. The CDR3 region has the DNA TGTGCCAGCAGCGCCGGGACCCAGGGCCGGGAGCTGTTTTTT. Looking up the rest from reference TRBV5-5 and TRBJ2-2 gives the full variable domain: DAGVTQSPTHLIKTRGQQVTLRCSPISGHKSVSWYQQVLGQGPQFIFQYYEKEERGRGNFPDRFSARQFPNYSSELNVNALLLGDSALYLCASSAGTQGRELFFGEGSRLTVL.

The chain carries TRBV5-1 and TRBJ1-2; D remains unclear. Germline V gene data show CDR1 as SGHRS and CDR2 as YFSETQ. V shed 0 bases and J shed 0 bases, with 6 bases lying between them. This CDR3 is built from 14 residues. For the CDR3, the DNA is TGCGCCAGCAGCTTGGAAGTAGCTAACTATGGCTACACCTTC. It is translated as CASSLEVANYGYTF.

This clonotype showed up just a few times. J is TRBJ2-6 and V is TRBV19; D remains ambiguous. Germline loops: CDR1 LNHDA, CDR2 SQIVND (reference sequence). V gave up 5 bases and J gave up 6 bases, with 5 bases separating them. CDR3 length: 12 amino acids. The CDR3 spells CASSQLANVLTF. For the CDR3, the DNA is TGTGCCAGTAGTCAGCTGGCCAACGTCCTGACTTTC.

The rearrangement uses TRBV24-1 and TRBJ2-1; 11 bases fit TRBD1. This CDR3 contains 18 residues. Germline CDR1 reads KGHDR; CDR2 reads SFDVKD. Germline trimming cut 3 bases from V and 6 bases from J; bases unmatched to any gene: 12. The CDR3 coding sequence is TGTGCCACCAGTGATCCGAAATGGTCGGGACAGGGGGTCAATGAGCAGTTCTTC. It translates to CATSDPKWSGQGVNEQFF.

The chain carries TRBV5-6 and TRBJ1-5; the D gene is possibly TRBD1 (6 bases). V was trimmed by 3 bases and J by 0 bases, leaving 16 bases between them. Germline CDR1 is SGHDT and CDR2 is YYEEEE. This CDR3 is built from 17 residues. The chain's CDR3 is CASSSRVDSNSNQPQHF. The DNA of the CDR3 is TGTGCCAGCAGCTCCCGGGTGGACAGTAATAGCAATCAGCCCCAGCATTTT. Complete variable domain (other parts from reference TRBV5-6 and TRBJ1-5): DAGVTQSPTHLIKTRGQQVTLRCSPKSGHDTVSWYQQALGQGPQFIFQYYEEEERQRGNFPDRFSGHQFPNYSSELNVNALLLGDSALYLCASSSRVDSNSNQPQHFGDGTRLSIL.

The chain couples TRBV12-3 or TRBV12-4 to TRBJ1-5, with TRBD1 matching over 9 bases. This CDR3 spans 13 amino acids. Trimming took 7 bases from V and 5 from J; bases not matched to a gene: 3. Here the CDR3 reads CASTTGGYQPQHF. The CDR3 region has the DNA TGTGCCAGCACCACAGGGGGCTATCAGCCCCAGCATTTT.

This clonotype has more than one count but fewer than ten. V gene TRBV5-1 combines with J gene TRBJ1-1; 7 bases match TRBD1. Looked up from germline, CDR1 is SGHRS and CDR2 is YFSETQ. This CDR3 has 14 residues. With 4 bases clipped from V and 2 bases from J, the junction kept 5 bases outside the gene matches. CDR3 loop: CASSARDSNTEAFF. The CDR3 DNA follows: TGCGCCAGCAGCGCCCGGGACAGTAACACTGAAGCTTTCTTT.

This clonotype has only a few counts. The chain uses TRBV14 and TRBJ2-4, with D possibly being TRBD1 (6 bases). Germline assignment: CDR1 SGHDN and CDR2 FVKESK. This CDR3 spans 15 amino acids. Trimming stripped 2 bases from V and 8 bases from J, with 16 bases between. CDR3 DNA sequence: TGTGCCAGCAGCCAACTGACAGGTCCGAAGCACATTCAGTACTTC. It yields the protein CASSQLTGPKHIQYF. The whole variable domain, remainder taken from reference TRBV14 and TRBJ2-4, is EAGVTQFPSHSVIEKGQTVTLRCDPISGHDNLYWYRRVMGKEIKFLLHFVKESKQDESGMPNNRFLAERTGGTYSTLKVQPAELEDSGVYFCASSQLTGPKHIQYFGAGTRLSVL.

This clonotype was observed a few times. V usage is TRBV20-1 and J usage is TRBJ2-1; 7 positions agree with TRBD2. V was pared by 6 bases and J by 4 bases, with 12 bases of the junction left unmatched. The CDR3 loop spans 15 amino acids. Germline V gene sequence: CDR1 DFQATT, CDR2 SNEGSKA (reference sequence). The CDR3 nucleotides read TGCAGTGCCGGAAGGGTAGCGGGCGGATACAATGAGCAGTTCTTC. It translates to CSAGRVAGGYNEQFF.

This clonotype was counted between two and nine times. The chain couples TRBV5-1 to TRBJ2-1; no definite D call. Trimming stripped 0 bases from V and 3 bases from J, with 7 bases between. Germline CDR1 and CDR2: SGHRS and YFSETQ. CDR3 length: 14 residues. The CDR3 here is CASSLVDYYNEQFF. The CDR3 DNA reads as TGCGCCAGCAGCTTGGTGGATTACTACAATGAGCAGTTCTTC.